This T cell receptor (beta chain) was obtained from a study of T-cell reconstitution after alpha-beta-depleted transplantation in children (dated by TCRdb to about 2016). About the investigation overall: T-cell immune reconstitution after TCRalphabeta/CD19-depleted allogeneic hematopoietic cell transplantation in children was quantitatively tracked in the study by means of TCR repertoire profiling.

From cysteine to phenylalanine, the CDR3 is 14 amino acids long. Left in the record is the CDR3 DNA by itself, 42 bases read in frame from the first base. As encoded in the germline V gene, CDR1 is SGDLS while CDR2 is YYNGEE. The germline V and J ends show losses of 0 bases and 6 bases respectively, and no gene match explains 4 bases of the junction. Libraries were prepared through PCR. Sequencing used an Illumina HiSeq 2500. TCR library preparation used molecular barcoding, with unique molecular identifiers applied to normalize quantification of the TCRbeta repertoire. TCRdb itself trimmed the public reads at Q25 with fastp, ran MiXCR and retained productive beta chains. Identical CDR3 proteins give one entry, which carries the most common genes and DNA. In this sample the table shows more than 85,000 distinct CDR3 sequences, 4.5% to 7.5% of which occur a single time. Roughly 5.5% of the sample goes to the ten largest clones.

This specimen's time point label, interpreted: day 60 (about 2 months) after transplantation. This sample's treatment or condition label indicates: allogeneic hematopoietic cell transplantation with graft depleted of TCRalphabeta T cells and CD19 B cells. TCRalphabeta/CD19-depleted allogeneic hematopoietic cell grafts were given to the transplant recipients, all of whom were children. On the study overall, not on this receptor specifically: Apparently early alphabetaT-cell count recovery about two months after transplant reportedly relied on only several hundred rapidly expanded clones derived from non-depleted graft cells. Hyperexpanded clone frequencies declined over subsequent months; after one year, T-cell counts and TCRbeta diversity were mostly attributed to newly produced T cells. In some patients, high TCRbeta diversity at day 60 was attributed to recipient T cells and intrathymic progenitors that had survived conditioning.

This clonotype showed up just a few times. No antigen is known for it. No much larger clone is present one base from it, and per-base qualities are unavailable. Sequences were derived from PBMCs, mostly from graft donor cells, sampled 60 days after TCRalphabeta/CD19-depleted stem cell transplant. The sequence was collected from a female patient aged 2-9 years who had a stem cell transplant for Fanconi anemia, so the T cells may come from the graft donor. The chain is assembled from TRBV9 and TRBJ1-2; 8 bases in the junction line up with TRBD1. This receptor has the CDR3 CASSVAGQGDGYTF. The base sequence is TGTGCCAGCAGCGTAGCTGGACAGGGCGATGGCTACACCTTC.